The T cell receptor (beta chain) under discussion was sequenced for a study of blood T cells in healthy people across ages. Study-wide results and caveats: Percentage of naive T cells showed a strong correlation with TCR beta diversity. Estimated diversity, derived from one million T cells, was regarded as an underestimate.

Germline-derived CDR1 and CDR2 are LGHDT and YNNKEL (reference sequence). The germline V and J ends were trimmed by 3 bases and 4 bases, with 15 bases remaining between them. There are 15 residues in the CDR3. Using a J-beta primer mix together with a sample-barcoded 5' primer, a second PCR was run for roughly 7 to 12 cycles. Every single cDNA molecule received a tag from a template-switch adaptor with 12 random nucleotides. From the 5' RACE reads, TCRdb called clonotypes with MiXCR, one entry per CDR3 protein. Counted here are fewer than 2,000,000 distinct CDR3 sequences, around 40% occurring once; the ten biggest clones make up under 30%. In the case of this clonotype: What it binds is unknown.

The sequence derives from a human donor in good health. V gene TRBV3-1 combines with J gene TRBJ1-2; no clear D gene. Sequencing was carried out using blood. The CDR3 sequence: CASSQVSMDGYGYTF. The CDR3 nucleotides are TGTGCCAGCAGCCAGGTCTCAATGGACGGCTATGGCTACACCTTC. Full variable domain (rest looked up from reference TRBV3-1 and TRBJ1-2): DTAVSQTPKYLVTQMGNDKSIKCEQNLGHDTMYWYKQDSKKFLKIMFSYNNKELIINETVPNRFSPKSPDKAHLNLHINSLELGDSAVYFCASSQVSMDGYGYTFGSGTRLTVV.